The source of this T cell receptor (beta chain) is a study of blood T cell repertoires in COVID-19. Sequencing used immunoSEQ multiplex PCR; TCRdb keeps in-frame clones, though not all of them. This table holds some 110,000 clones, roughly 80% found once. The CDR3 covers 15 residues. Looked up from germline, CDR1 is SQVTM and CDR2 is ANQGSEA. This sequence joins TRBV29-1 and TRBJ2-1, with 9 bases fitting TRBD2. This clonotype was sampled from a woman over 75 with acute or convalescent COVID-19. The sequencing sample was made of peripheral blood. The CDR3 region is CSPRLGSGGYNEQFF. In DNA form, the CDR3 reads TGCAGTCCTCGCCTGGGTAGCGGGGGCTACAATGAGCAGTTCTTC.